The entry that follows covers one T cell receptor (beta chain) sequence. Its antigen is still unknown. The sample comes from a study of cytomegalovirus exposure and HLA in healthy donors. Study results and caveats: Usually a TCR sequence was rare, but some public TCRs were found in many donors.

V was cut by 5 bases and J by 2 bases, with 3 bases left in between. Germline V CDR1 and CDR2: LGHNT, FRNRAP. There are 11 residues in the CDR3. The PCR used 60 Vbeta and 13 Jbeta primers. Method: immunoSEQ multiplex PCR; TCRdb's copy keeps in-frame clones and lacks some. There are 150,000 to 200,000 clones in the sample; more than 80% occur only once, and more than 4% lies in the top ten. Sequencing was carried out using PBMCs. This TCR was sampled from a man younger than 35 in good health and CMV-seronegative. The chain is built from TRBV12-5 and TRBJ2-5, with D unresolved. CDR3 residues: CASGLQETQYF. The CDR3 nucleotides are TGTGCTAGTGGTCTTCAAGAGACCCAGTACTTC.